This TCR beta chain was profiled in a study of blood T cell repertoires in COVID-19. For the study at large: From T cells, B-cell-depleted T cells, or PBMCs came the material, which was cDNA or gDNA.

The method was immunoSEQ multiplex PCR; TCRdb's version includes in-frame clones alone and lacks a portion of them. Here the sample spans roughly 180,000 clones, 75% to 90% being singletons. This CDR3 has 15 amino acids. In germline, CDR1 is MRHNA, CDR2 SNTAGT. V was shortened by 2 bases and J by 3 bases, with 11 bases between the two germline ends. The clonotype comes from a man between 65 and 85 years old with active or convalescent COVID-19. The V and J genes are TRBV6-4 and TRBJ1-5, with D tentatively TRBD1 (6 bases). The sample comprised peripheral blood. The CDR3 DNA sequence: TGTGCCAGCAGTGACGTCAGGGGATCCAATCAGCCCCAGCATTTT. Protein: CASSDVRGSNQPQHF.